What follows are 20 T cell receptor beta chains derived from one specimen sequenced in a study of neurological immune-mediated disorders. TCRdb analysed the 5' RACE reads with MiXCR anew, one entry per CDR3 protein. The profile covers 55,000 to 60,000 distinct CDR3 sequences, with roughly 3.5% appearing a single time and under 4% taken by the ten largest. Sequencing input: PBMCs. The source of these receptors is a woman aged 25 to 45 with multiple sclerosis.

This clonotype was detected ten times or more. V and J are TRBV20-1 and TRBJ2-2, with D possibly TRBD1 on 6 matching bases. Between the trimmed V and J ends, which lost 8 bases and 2 bases, there was a span of 18 bases. The CDR3 covers 15 residues. Germline V gene sequence: CDR1 DFQATT, CDR2 SNEGSKA (reference sequence). CDR3 nucleotides: TGCAGTTCCAGGCGCAGGGGCACTAACACCGGGGAGCTGTTTTTT. Protein: CSSRRRGTNTGELFF.

This clonotype was seen repeatedly, ten times or more. The chain employs TRBV20-1 and TRBJ1-3, with D possibly being TRBD1 (6 bases). CDR1 is DFQATT, CDR2 SNEGSKA, per germline (reference sequence). The CDR3 extends over 15 amino acids. The DNA of the CDR3 is TGCGGCACGCGGAGACAGGCTAGCTCTGGAAACACCATATATTTT. It yields the protein CGTRRQASSGNTIYF.

This clonotype has a count of ten or more. The CDR3: CSARDLGGADTEAFF. The CDR3 nucleotides are TGCAGTGCTAGAGATTTAGGGGGCGCTGACACTGAAGCTTTCTTT. J is TRBJ1-1 and V is TRBV20-1; TRBD1 matches at 7 bases. This CDR3 region has 15 residues. Losses at the gene ends were 0 bases for V and 3 bases for J; bases not matched to a gene: 7. Germline CDR1 DFQATT, CDR2 SNEGSKA (reference sequence).

This clonotype has a handful of counts. The chain joins TRBV3-1 to TRBJ2-2; 7 positions agree with TRBD2. The CDR3 contains 16 residues. Looked up from germline, CDR1 is LGHDT and CDR2 is YNNKEL (reference sequence). With V trimmed by 1 base and J by 4 bases, 6 bases remained unmatched. The CDR3 DNA sequence: TGTGCCAGCAGCCAAGGGGGGGGGTCATCCACCGGGGAGCTGTTTTTT. Protein: CASSQGGGSSTGELFF.

This clonotype was seen repeatedly, ten times or more. The chain recombines TRBV29-1 with TRBJ1-3; D is undetermined. This CDR3 contains 15 residues. Germline loops: CDR1 SQVTM, CDR2 ANQGSEA. V was pared by 0 bases and J by 1 base, with 10 bases between. For the CDR3, the DNA is TGCAGCGTTGAAGAATTCGGGTTTTCTGGAAACACCATATATTTT. Its translation is CSVEEFGFSGNTIYF.

This clonotype was found many times. This sequence joins TRBV27 and TRBJ2-3, with D maybe TRBD2 (6 bases). The ends were cut back, 7 bases at V and 3 bases at J, with 11 bases in the middle. Germline loops: CDR1 MNHEY, CDR2 SMNVEV (reference sequence). The CDR3 totals 13 residues. In DNA, the CDR3 is TGTGCCAGCAAAAGGACTATGACAGATACGCAGTATTTT. Its protein is CASKRTMTDTQYF.

This chain uses TRBV20-1 with TRBJ2-3, with a weak D call TRBD1 (6 bases). Germline V gene data show CDR1 as DFQATT and CDR2 as SNEGSKA (reference sequence). V lost 1 base, J lost 5 bases, and 16 bases lay in between. CDR3 length equals 15 residues. CDR3: CSARADRPRGDTQYF. DNA of the CDR3: TGCAGTGCTAGAGCTGACAGGCCGAGAGGAGATACGCAGTATTTT.

This clonotype occurred many times. The chain couples TRBV4-1 to TRBJ2-1; TRBD2 agrees at 9 bases. With V trimmed by 2 bases and J by 6 bases, 14 bases remained unmatched. The germline CDR1 and CDR2 sequences are MGHRA and YSYEKL. The CDR3 is made up of 18 amino acids. DNA for the CDR3: TGCGCCAGCAGCCAACTATTGAGCGCGGCTAGCGGGATCAATGAGCAGTTCTTC. The encoded protein is CASSQLLSAASGINEQFF.

This clonotype has at least ten counts. The V and J genes are TRBV7-2 and TRBJ2-1, with 7 bases fitting TRBD1. This CDR3 region has 18 residues. Germline loops: CDR1 SGHTA, CDR2 FQGNSA. The V gene end was trimmed by 5 bases and the J gene end by 0 bases; junction bases not matched to a gene: 13. The CDR3 bases are TGTGCCAGCAGCCCCCACCCTGGGACAGCAGTCTCCTACAATGAGCAGTTCTTC. It yields the protein CASSPHPGTAVSYNEQFF.

In its sample, this clonotype was seen many times. The chain uses TRBV5-1 and TRBJ2-5; D is unresolved. The CDR3 has 11 residues. Trimming took off 3 bases at V and 3 bases at J, with 3 bases between the two ends. The V gene's germline CDR1 is SGHRS and CDR2 YFSETQ. CDR3 residues: CASSWKETQYF. The CDR3, as DNA: TGCGCCAGCAGCTGGAAAGAGACCCAGTACTTC.

There are many counts of this clonotype. This sequence joins TRBV5-1 and TRBJ1-4; 8 bases are shared with TRBD1. CDR1 and CDR2 from the germline V gene are SGHRS and YFSETQ. The CDR3 extends over 13 amino acids. J gave up 10 bases and V 4 bases, and 6 bases lay outside the gene matches. CDR3 sequence reads: CASSVEQGAKLFF. The CDR3 nucleotides are TGCGCCAGCAGCGTGGAGCAGGGGGCAAAACTGTTTTTT. Looking up the rest from reference TRBV5-1 and TRBJ1-4 gives the full variable domain: KAGVTQTPRYLIKTRGQQVTLSCSPISGHRSVSWYQQTPGQGLQFLFEYFSETQRNKGNFPGRFSGRQFSNSRSEMNVSTLELGDSALYLCASSVEQGAKLFFGSGTQLSVL.

In this sample, this clonotype turned up many times. This chain links TRBV7-9 with TRBJ2-5; 7 positions match TRBD2. CDR1 SEHNR and CDR2 FQNEAQ come from the germline V gene (reference sequence). Unmatched junction bases numbered 7, after V lost 1 base and J lost 2 bases. This CDR3 spans 16 amino acids. This chain's CDR3 is CASSLVVGRGQETQYF. DNA for the CDR3: TGTGCCAGCAGCTTAGTGGTCGGGCGGGGGCAAGAGACCCAGTACTTC.

This clonotype was observed at least ten times. The chain combines TRBV20-1 with TRBJ2-1, with TRBD2 identical over 7 bases. The junction had 11 bases not matched to a gene; V was cut back by 5 bases and J by 7 bases. Germline V gene data show CDR1 as DFQATT and CDR2 as SNEGSKA (reference sequence). The CDR3 consists of 14 residues. The CDR3 loop reads CSARVGLVSNEQFF. DNA for the CDR3: TGCAGTGCTCGCGTTGGACTAGTCTCGAATGAGCAGTTCTTC.

This clonotype was found many times. This chain connects TRBV7-3 to TRBJ2-5; D remains unclear. V shed 1 base and J shed 14 bases, with 17 bases lying between them. CDR3 length equals 13 residues. The germline V gene has CDR1 SGHTA and CDR2 FQGTGA. The CDR3 DNA sequence: TGTGCCAGCAGCTTAAACTCCCGTGACACGAAATACTTC. Encoded protein: CASSLNSRDTKYF.

There are many counts of this clonotype. V gene TRBV5-1 combines with J gene TRBJ1-1; no clear D. Germline V lookup: CDR1 SGHRS, CDR2 YFSETQ. The CDR3 extends over 12 amino acids. With 1 base removed from V and 4 bases from J, the gap between germline ends came to 5 bases. As DNA, the CDR3 is TGCGCCAGCAGCTTGCCCGGCACTGAAGCTTTCTTT. As protein: CASSLPGTEAFF. The full variable domain, completed using reference TRBV5-1 and TRBJ1-1, is KAGVTQTPRYLIKTRGQQVTLSCSPISGHRSVSWYQQTPGQGLQFLFEYFSETQRNKGNFPGRFSGRQFSNSRSEMNVSTLELGDSALYLCASSLPGTEAFFGQGTRLTVV.

A few counts support this clonotype. V gene TRBV5-1 combines with J gene TRBJ2-2; D gene uncertain. Germline values: CDR1 SGHRS, CDR2 YFSETQ. V lost 0 bases and J 0 bases, leaving 9 bases between the germline ends. The CDR3 has 16 residues. The CDR3 sequence is CASSLGPLANTGELFF. The CDR3 DNA reads TGCGCCAGCAGCTTGGGTCCTCTGGCGAACACCGGGGAGCTGTTTTTT. Complete variable domain (other parts from reference TRBV5-1 and TRBJ2-2): KAGVTQTPRYLIKTRGQQVTLSCSPISGHRSVSWYQQTPGQGLQFLFEYFSETQRNKGNFPGRFSGRQFSNSRSEMNVSTLELGDSALYLCASSLGPLANTGELFFGEGSRLTVL.

This clonotype was picked up many times. The germline gene is not matched at one end of the junction; a read error may be the cause. This chain uses TRBV29-1 with TRBJ1-5, with 10 positions matching TRBD1. The CDR3 has 13 amino acids. Germline assignment: CDR1 SQVTM and CDR2 ANQGSEA. The CDR3 is CSVVTGGGQPQNF. In nucleotides, the CDR3 is TGCAGCGTTGTGACAGGGGGCGGTCAGCCCCAGAATTTT.

This clonotype was observed at least ten times. This rearrangement joins TRBV7-2 to TRBJ1-5, with a tentative D call TRBD1 (5 bases). V was pared by 4 bases and J by 8 bases, with 12 bases between. This CDR3 contains 13 residues. The germline CDR1 and CDR2 sequences are SGHTA and FQGNSA. The CDR3 region has the DNA TGTGCCAGCAGCTCCTTTGGGGGGGAGCCCCAGCATTTT. It yields the protein CASSSFGGEPQHF.

This clonotype was detected ten times or more. The chain joins TRBV2 to TRBJ1-4; possibly TRBD1 for D (6 bases). This CDR3 has 14 residues. V was pared by 6 bases and J by 8 bases, with 16 bases between. Germline V gene data show CDR1 as SNHLY and CDR2 as FYNNEI. CDR3 protein: CASRDDRTVEKLFF. CDR3 nucleotides: TGTGCCAGCAGAGACGACAGGACAGTAGAAAAACTGTTTTTT. The full variable domain, rest sourced from reference TRBV2 and TRBJ1-4, is EPEVTQTPSHQVTQMGQEVILRCVPISNHLYFYWYRQILGQKVEFLVSFYNNEISEKSEIFDDQFSVERPDGSNFTLKIRSTKLEDSAMYFCASRDDRTVEKLFFGSGTQLSVL.

This clonotype was detected only a few times. CDR3 nucleotide sequence: TGTGCCAGCTCATCCTCCACAGGCTCCAAAAACATTCAGTACTTC. Protein: CASSSSTGSKNIQYF. J is TRBJ2-4 and V is TRBV18; D might be TRBD1 (5 bases). Germline V gene lookup returns CDR1 KGHSH and CDR2 LQKENI. This CDR3 spans 15 amino acids. The ends were cut back, 5 bases at V and 2 bases at J, with 13 bases in the middle.